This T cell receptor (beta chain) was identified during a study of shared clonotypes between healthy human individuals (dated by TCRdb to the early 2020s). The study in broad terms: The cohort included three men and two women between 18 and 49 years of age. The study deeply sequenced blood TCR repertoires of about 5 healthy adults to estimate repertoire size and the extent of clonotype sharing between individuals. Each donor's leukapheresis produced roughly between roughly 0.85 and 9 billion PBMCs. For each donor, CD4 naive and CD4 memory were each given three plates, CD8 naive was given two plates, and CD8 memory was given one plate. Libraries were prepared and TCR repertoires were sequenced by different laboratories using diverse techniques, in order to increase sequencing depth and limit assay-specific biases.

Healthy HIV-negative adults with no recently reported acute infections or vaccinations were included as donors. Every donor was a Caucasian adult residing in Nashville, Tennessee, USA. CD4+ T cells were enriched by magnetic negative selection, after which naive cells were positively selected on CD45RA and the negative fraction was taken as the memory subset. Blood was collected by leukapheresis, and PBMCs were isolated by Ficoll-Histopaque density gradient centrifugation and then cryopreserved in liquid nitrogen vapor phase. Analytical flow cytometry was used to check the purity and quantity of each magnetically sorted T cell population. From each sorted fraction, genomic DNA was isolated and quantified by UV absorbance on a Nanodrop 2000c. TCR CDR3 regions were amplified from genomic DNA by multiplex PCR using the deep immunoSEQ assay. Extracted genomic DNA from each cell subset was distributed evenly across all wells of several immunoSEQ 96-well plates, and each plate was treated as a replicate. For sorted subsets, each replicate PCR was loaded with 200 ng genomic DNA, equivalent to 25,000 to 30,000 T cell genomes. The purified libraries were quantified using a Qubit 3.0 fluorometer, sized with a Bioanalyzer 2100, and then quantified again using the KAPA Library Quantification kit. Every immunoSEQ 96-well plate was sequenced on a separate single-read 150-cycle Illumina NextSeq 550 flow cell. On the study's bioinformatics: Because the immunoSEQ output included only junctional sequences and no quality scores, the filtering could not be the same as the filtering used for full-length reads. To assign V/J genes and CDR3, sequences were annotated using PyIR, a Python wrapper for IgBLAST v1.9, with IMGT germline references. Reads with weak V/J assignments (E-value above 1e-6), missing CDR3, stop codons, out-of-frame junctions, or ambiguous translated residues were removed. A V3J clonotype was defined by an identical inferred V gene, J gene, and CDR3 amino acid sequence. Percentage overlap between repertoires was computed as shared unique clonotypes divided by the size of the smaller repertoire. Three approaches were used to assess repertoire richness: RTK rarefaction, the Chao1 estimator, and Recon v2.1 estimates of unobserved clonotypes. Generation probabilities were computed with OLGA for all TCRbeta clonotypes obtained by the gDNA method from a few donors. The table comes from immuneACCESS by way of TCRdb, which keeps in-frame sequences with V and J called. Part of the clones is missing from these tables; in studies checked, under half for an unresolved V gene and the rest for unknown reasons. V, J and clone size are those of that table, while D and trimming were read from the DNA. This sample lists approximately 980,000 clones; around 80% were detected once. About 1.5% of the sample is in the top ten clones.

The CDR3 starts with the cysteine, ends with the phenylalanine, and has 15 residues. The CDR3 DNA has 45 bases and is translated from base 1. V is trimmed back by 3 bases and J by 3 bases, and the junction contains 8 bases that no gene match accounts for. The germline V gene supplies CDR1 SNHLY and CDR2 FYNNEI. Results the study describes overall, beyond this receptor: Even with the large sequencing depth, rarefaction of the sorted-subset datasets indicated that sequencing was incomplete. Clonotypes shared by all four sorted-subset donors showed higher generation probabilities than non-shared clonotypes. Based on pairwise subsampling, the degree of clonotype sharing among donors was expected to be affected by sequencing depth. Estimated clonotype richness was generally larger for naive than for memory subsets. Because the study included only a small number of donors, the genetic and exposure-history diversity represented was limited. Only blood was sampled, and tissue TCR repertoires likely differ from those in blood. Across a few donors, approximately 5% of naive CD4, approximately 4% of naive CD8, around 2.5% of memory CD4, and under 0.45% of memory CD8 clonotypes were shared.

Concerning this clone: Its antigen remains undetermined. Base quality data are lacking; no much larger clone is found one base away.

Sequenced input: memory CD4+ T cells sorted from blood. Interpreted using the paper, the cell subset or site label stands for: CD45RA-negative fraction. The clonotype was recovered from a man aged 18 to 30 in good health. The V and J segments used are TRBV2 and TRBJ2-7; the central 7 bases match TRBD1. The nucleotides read TGTGCCAGCAGTGACTGGCAGACAGGGCTCTACGAGCAGTACTTC. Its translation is CASSDWQTGLYEQYF.